The rows below give T cell receptor beta chains drawn from one sample of a study of T cells expressing NK-cell markers. Following a re-call of the 5' RACE reads, TCRdb has one entry per CDR3 protein and lacks DNA. Here the sample table reports some 600,000 distinct CDR3 sequences. The specimen sequenced was blood T cells: a sorted CD56 or NKG2C T cell subset, CD4+ or CD8+ T cells, or bulk PBMC T cells (not recorded which). The receptors originated from a man younger than 35 in good health. Both conserved end residues are part of each CDR3. Fields, in order: J gene, V gene, CDR3 length, CDR3 protein.

J: TRBJ2-5; V: TRBV12-3/TRBV12-4; length: 14; CDR3: CASSHSRGRETQYF
J: TRBJ2-1; V: TRBV5-6; length: 16; CDR3: CASSLAGLAGVDEQFF
J: TRBJ1-2; V: TRBV12-3/TRBV12-4; length: 14; CDR3: CASSRMTGDYGYTF
J: TRBJ1-1; V: TRBV7-8; length: 14; CDR3: CATDRGLMNTEAFF
J: TRBJ2-1; V: TRBV10-3; length: 11; CDR3: CAIHSGSEQFF
J: TRBJ2-2; V: TRBV10-3; length: 16; CDR3: CAISILAGAPNGELFF
J: TRBJ2-1; V: TRBV12-3/TRBV12-4; length: 14; CDR3: CANRGTSGGGEQFF
J: TRBJ2-3; V: TRBV7-9; length: 16; CDR3: CASRIGDRGRTDTQYF
J: TRBJ2-7; V: TRBV7-8; length: 15; CDR3: CASSSSAGATYEQYF
J: TRBJ1-4; V: TRBV15; length: 13; CDR3: CATSRDRRSYRFF
J: TRBJ1-2; V: TRBV3-1; length: 13; CDR3: CASSQWAREGYTF
J: TRBJ2-1; V: TRBV9; length: 14; CDR3: CATRPGLAYNEQFF
J: TRBJ2-3; V: TRBV27; length: 13; CDR3: CASSLSSPDTQYF
J: TRBJ1-1; V: TRBV5-6; length: 16; CDR3: CASSPDRGAMNTEAFF
J: TRBJ2-7; V: TRBV4-2; length: 13; CDR3: CASSQEREYEQYF
J: TRBJ2-2; V: TRBV6-2/TRBV6-3; length: 15; CDR3: CASIPTGWTTGELFF
J: TRBJ2-4; V: TRBV29-1; length: 17; CDR3: CSVALREGGSSKNIQYF
J: TRBJ1-2; V: TRBV4-2; length: 17; CDR3: CASSQDRGTGALYGYTF
J: TRBJ2-1; V: TRBV5-1; length: 15; CDR3: CASRIYWALNNEQFF
J: TRBJ1-1; V: TRBV18; length: 16; CDR3: CASSPPGLGMNTEAFF
J: TRBJ2-3; V: TRBV27; length: 16; CDR3: CASSPQLAVRIDTQYF
J: TRBJ2-1; V: TRBV20-1; length: 15; CDR3: CSARDYLVVAHEQFF
J: TRBJ1-2; V: TRBV20-1; length: 15; CDR3: CSAGDPTGLHYGYTF
J: TRBJ1-1; V: TRBV29-1; length: 14; CDR3: CSVEPRTANTEAFF